The sequence of this TCR beta chain was determined in a study of lymphopenia after photon versus proton radiotherapy (dated by TCRdb to between 2018 and 2021). The study in broad terms: The study compared the immunological effects of photon versus proton radiation therapy in patients with gastrointestinal tumors who developed high-grade lymphopenia. A cohort of under 25 patients with gastrointestinal tumors who received either photon or proton therapy and subsequently developed lymphopenia was included. The goal of the study was to characterize the differences between the two radiation modalities in how they affect the immune system.

Library construction relied on the immunoSEQ multiplex PCR assay. T cell repertoires were profiled with deep sequencing of rearranged TCR beta loci together with multiparametric flow cytometry. TCRdb limited this immuneACCESS table to in-frame rearrangements with V and J called. A share of clones is missing; checked studies link under half to unresolved V genes, and the rest is unexplained. Within this sample are approximately 50,000 clones, with 65% to 85% of them counted one time only. 29% of the sample is taken by the ten largest. General findings and caveats noted by the study authors: The survival association was examined only in patients who died, and the authors described better survival with proton therapy as a possibility, not as a demonstrated result. Among patients across the cohort who died, overall survival time showed an inverse correlation with a larger post-nadir drop in TCR diversity. During treatment, patients who received proton therapy stayed relatively stable, whereas patients who received photon therapy lost naive T cells and TCR diversity and gained effector/memory populations. After the lymphocyte count nadir, oligoclonal expansion, especially of CD8+ Temra cells, was observed in photon-treated repertoires, and the drop in diversity was driven by this expansion.

V was cut back by 6 bases and J by 1 base, leaving a gap of 9 bases between them. For CDR1 and CDR2, the germline V gene lists ENHRY and SYGVKD. From cysteine to phenylalanine, the CDR3 is 13 amino acids long. Of the read, only the CDR3 DNA is kept; its 39 bases are in frame from base 1. This clone showed up just a few times. It has no known antigen specificity. Base qualities are not at hand, and no much larger clone is one base apart. The receptor chain draws on TRBV10-3 and TRBJ1-1, with the D gene not confidently named. The material was peripheral blood, obtained from a patient treated with photon-based radiotherapy. The origin of this receptor is a man aged 50 or older with gastric cancer. The DNA sequence is TGTGCCATCAGGCGAGGTACGAACACTGAAGCTTTCTTT. It translates to CAIRRGTNTEAFF.